This T cell receptor beta chain was captured in a study of early T cells in non-severe SARS-CoV-2 infection listed by TCRdb under 2021. With respect to the entire study: Because TCR sequencing was done on bulk RNA from unsorted whole blood, the alpha and beta chains could not be paired.

According to the germline V gene, CDR1 reads SGHTA and CDR2 reads FQGNSA. There are 16 amino acids in the CDR3, from cysteine to phenylalanine inclusive. Only the CDR3 DNA is retained, 48 bases long and in frame from the first base. The germline ends are 22 bases apart after V is trimmed by 5 bases and J by 6 bases. Preparation of the library involved 5' RACE. Sequencing was carried out with a NextSeq 500. In the TCR library protocol, unique molecular identifiers were attached to individual cDNA molecules to correct for PCR bias and sequencing error. Both TCR alpha and beta chains were sequenced, and tight co-correlation was observed between alpha and beta sequence abundances in each sample. On the authors' methods: Decombinator V4 was used to annotate the V gene, J gene and CDR3 of the TCR sequences. Expanded TCRs were defined as changing significantly between any two time points under a Poisson model with p below 0.0001. TCR abundances were normalised to the total number of TCRs sequenced per sample and were expressed as counts per million. MAIT TCRs were defined by TRAV1-2 paired with TRAJ12, TRAJ20 or TRAJ33, and iNKT TCRs by TRAV10 paired with TRAJ18. A search of VDJdb, accessed on 1 November 2021, was run for TCRs annotated to CMV, EBV and SARS-CoV-2, with TCRs annotated for multiple antigens excluded. Using fastp at Q25 and MiXCR, TCRdb reprocessed the public reads and kept productive beta chains. CDR3 protein duplicates are merged, each entry listing the most common genes and DNA. For this entry, the V and J calls and clone size follow TCRdb and not the study's own pipeline. The sample table shows over 60,000 distinct CDR3 sequences, and around 12% are seen once. 4% to 5% of the sample is taken by the ten largest.

The study was a case-control design nested within a healthcare worker cohort in London, UK, with weekly nasopharyngeal swab PCR tests and blood sampling. Healthcare workers were recruited between 23 and 31 March 2020, during the week of the UK lockdown, and were followed weekly for up to about 15 weeks. Summary of the overall study and its limitations: VDJdb matching was skewed toward anti-spike CD8 responses and likely underestimated virus-specific expansions, missing private and CD4 specificities.

This clonotype was counted ten times or more. Its antigen is currently not known. Base qualities are not at hand, and no much larger clone is one base apart. Rearrangement joined TRBV7-2 to TRBJ1-2; the D gene is possibly TRBD1, with 5 bases matching. Material: whole blood. The source of this sequence is an adult who was a healthcare worker with PCR-confirmed SARS-CoV-2 infection or an uninfected control (not recorded which). The CDR3: CASSPMGVQGEDGYTF. The DNA is as follows: TGTGCCAGCAGCCCAATGGGGGTCCAGGGCGAGGATGGCTACACCTTC.